A single sample gave rise to the 27 T cell receptor beta chains below, sequenced in a study of cytomegalovirus exposure and HLA in healthy donors. Both 60 Vbeta primers and 13 Jbeta primers went into the PCR. Method: immunoSEQ multiplex PCR; TCRdb's copy keeps in-frame clones and lacks some. The data show under 200,000 clones, almost 85% seen once. The sequenced sample consisted of PBMCs. The receptors derive from a woman in her 50s in good health and CMV-seronegative.

This chain links TRBV30 with TRBJ2-2; 10 bases are shared with TRBD2. The CDR3 covers 18 residues. V dropped 6 bases and J dropped 3; count of bases not matched to a gene: 16. The germline CDR1 and CDR2 sequences are GTSNPN and SVGIG (reference sequence). Here the CDR3 reads CACRAGASGSVDTGELFF. CDR3 coding DNA: TGTGCCTGCCGGGCTGGCGCTAGCGGGAGTGTAGACACCGGGGAGCTGTTTTTT.

This clone was seen once. The genes are TRBV2 and TRBJ2-1; 7 positions agree with TRBD2. The V segment lost 6 bases and the J segment 12 bases; nucleotides outside the gene matches: 5. CDR1 and CDR2 from the germline V gene are SNHLY and FYNNEI. The CDR3 is made up of 11 amino acids. The CDR3 coding sequence is TGTGCCAGCAGGGTGGGGGGGAGGCAGTTCTTC. Translated, it gives CASRVGGRQFF.

The chain combines TRBV7-9 with TRBJ1-5, with a weak D call TRBD1 (5 bases). The CDR3 totals 14 residues. Germline assignment: CDR1 SEHNR and CDR2 FQNEAQ (reference sequence). The V gene lost 2 bases and the J gene lost 6 bases, with 11 bases spanning the gap. CDR3 bases: TGTGCCAGCAGCTTAAAAGGGGCACGTCAGCCCCAGCATTTT. It codes for CASSLKGARQPQHF. Together with reference TRBV7-9 and TRBJ1-5, the CDR3 gives the full variable domain: DTGVSQNPRHKITKRGQNVTFRCDPISEHNRLYWYRQTLGQGPEFLTYFQNEAQLEKSRLLSDRFSAERPKGSFSTLEIQRTEQGDSAMYLCASSLKGARQPQHFGDGTRLSIL.

About this clone itself: One junction end does not reproduce the germline sequence, and a read error may be involved. The J gene is TRBJ1-2, the V gene TRBV7-9, with D uncertain. Germline V gene sequence: CDR1 SEHNR, CDR2 FQNEAQ (reference sequence). CDR3 length: 12 amino acids. The CDR3 DNA is TGTTCCAGCAGCTTAGAGCCCTATGGCTACACCTTC. Protein product: CSSSLEPYGYTF.

This sequence joins TRBV30 and TRBJ1-1; 8 bases are shared with TRBD1. V trimming: 1 base; J trimming: 0 bases; junction bases outside the gene matches: 7. CDR1 and CDR2 (germline): GTSNPN, SVGIG (reference sequence). The CDR3 spans 16 residues. CDR3 DNA sequence: TGTGCCTGGAGTGGAGGGATGACAGGGGTGAACACTGAAGCTTTCTTT. Amino acid sequence: CAWSGGMTGVNTEAFF.

V is TRBV4-2 and J is TRBJ2-5; TRBD1 is a possible D gene (5 bases). V was clipped by 1 base and J by 4 bases, with 10 bases between them. The CDR3 extends over 14 amino acids. Germline V lookup: CDR1 LGHNA, CDR2 YNFKEQ. The CDR3 nucleotides read TGTGCCAGCAGCCAAGGGGGCGCTGGAGAGACCCAGTACTTC. Residues: CASSQGGAGETQYF.

This clone was counted a few times. The rearrangement links TRBV6-4 to TRBJ1-1; TRBD1 might be the D (5 bases). Germline V gene sequence: CDR1 MRHNA, CDR2 SNTAGT. V was pared by 5 bases and J by 1 base, with 8 bases between. The CDR3 consists of 13 residues. CDR3 residues: CASSSGQNTEAFF. The CDR3 nucleotides are TGTGCCAGCAGTTCAGGACAGAACACTGAAGCTTTCTTT.

V usage is TRBV18 and J usage is TRBJ2-7; D is possibly TRBD2 (6 bases). This CDR3 has 16 amino acids. Per germline, CDR1 KGHSH and CDR2 LQKENI. V lost 1 base, J lost 2 bases, and 15 bases lay in between. CDR3 sequence reads: CASSPLPEGGTYEQYF. The CDR3 nucleotides read TGTGCCAGCTCACCACTTCCGGAGGGCGGTACCTACGAGCAGTACTTC. The whole variable domain, remainder taken from reference TRBV18 and TRBJ2-7, is NAGVMQNPRHLVRRRGQEARLRCSPMKGHSHVYWYRQLPEEGLKFMVYLQKENIIDESGMPKERFSAEFPKEGPSILRIQQVVRGDSAAYFCASSPLPEGGTYEQYFGPGTRLTVT.

This sequence joins TRBV25-1 and TRBJ2-2; D ambiguous. This CDR3 spans 13 amino acids. V shed 3 bases and J shed 5 bases, with 7 bases lying between them. CDR1 and CDR2 from the germline V gene are MGHDK and SYGVNS. This chain's CDR3 is CASSDGYTGELFF. The CDR3 nucleotides read TGTGCCAGCAGTGACGGTTATACCGGGGAGCTGTTTTTT.

The chain joins TRBV29-1 to TRBJ2-5, with 11 bases aligning to TRBD2. The germline V gene encodes CDR1 SQVTM and CDR2 ANQGSEA. This CDR3 region has 13 residues. Unmatched junction bases numbered 2, after V lost 4 bases and J lost 4 bases. The DNA of the CDR3 is TGCAGCGTTGTAGCGGGAGGGCTAGAGACCCAGTACTTC. Its translation: CSVVAGGLETQYF.

The chain has TRBV19 and TRBJ1-2; 7 bases line up with TRBD1. V was pared by 7 bases and J by 0 bases, with 17 bases of the junction left unmatched. Germline loops: CDR1 LNHDA, CDR2 SQIVND (reference sequence). CDR3 length: 18 residues. CDR3 protein: CASKKGGGQARANYGYTF. In nucleotides, the CDR3 is TGTGCCAGTAAGAAAGGGGGCGGACAGGCCAGAGCTAACTATGGCTACACCTTC.

The J gene is TRBJ2-2, the V gene TRBV29-1; D is unclear. The CDR3 consists of 11 residues. Germline values: CDR1 SQVTM, CDR2 ANQGSEA. Trimming stripped 4 bases from V and 4 bases from J, with 4 bases between. The CDR3 nucleotides are TGCAGCGTTGGACTCACCGGGGAGCTGTTTTTT. Residues: CSVGLTGELFF.

The CDR3 here is CASSFLKRTDTQYF. CDR3 sequence (DNA): TGTGCCAGCAGCTTCCTAAAGCGGACAGATACGCAGTATTTT. The V and J genes are TRBV7-2 and TRBJ2-3; tentative D call: TRBD2 (5 bases). Trimming cost V 3 bases and J 3 bases, with 10 bases left between them. The CDR3 is 14 amino acids. In germline, CDR1 is SGHTA, CDR2 FQGNSA.

The V gene is TRBV28, the J gene TRBJ2-7, with 9 bases lining up with TRBD1. Germline loops: CDR1 MDHEN, CDR2 SYDVKM. This CDR3 has 13 residues. Unmatched junction bases numbered 6, after V lost 6 bases and J lost 6 bases. CDR3: CASRTGGTGEQYF. Here the CDR3 DNA reads TGTGCCAGCAGGACAGGGGGAACTGGCGAGCAGTACTTC.

The J gene is TRBJ2-7, the V gene TRBV5-6; the match to TRBD2 covers 12 bases. V dropped 0 bases and J dropped 3; count of bases not matched to a gene: 1. CDR1 is SGHDT and CDR2 is YYEEEE in the germline V gene. This CDR3 spans 15 amino acids. This CDR3 reads CASSLGLAGDYEQYF. The CDR3 DNA reads as TGTGCCAGCAGCTTGGGACTAGCGGGAGACTACGAGCAGTACTTC. Together with reference TRBV5-6 and TRBJ2-7, the CDR3 gives the full variable domain: DAGVTQSPTHLIKTRGQQVTLRCSPKSGHDTVSWYQQALGQGPQFIFQYYEEEERQRGNFPDRFSGHQFPNYSSELNVNALLLGDSALYLCASSLGLAGDYEQYFGPGTRLTVT.

The rearrangement joins TRBV6-5 to TRBJ1-2; unclear D gene. CDR1 and CDR2 from the germline V gene are MNHEY and SVGAGI. The CDR3 sequence is 14 residues long. Trimming removed 0 bases at V and 4 bases at J, with 9 bases between. CDR3 region: CASSYSWQFYGYTF. CDR3 nucleotide sequence: TGTGCCAGCAGTTACTCGTGGCAGTTCTATGGCTACACCTTC.

This rearrangement joins TRBV28 to TRBJ1-2; maybe TRBD1 (6 bases). Germline-derived CDR1 and CDR2 are MDHEN and SYDVKM. V shed 10 bases and J shed 3 bases, with 15 bases lying between them. CDR3 length: 13 amino acids. CDR3 amino acids: CAINVQGHYGYTF. CDR3 DNA sequence: TGTGCCATCAACGTACAGGGTCACTATGGCTACACCTTC.

This clone was observed a single time. The CDR3 loop reads CASTWWAEQNNEQFF. In nucleotides, the CDR3 is TGTGCCAGCACCTGGTGGGCAGAGCAAAACAATGAGCAGTTCTTC. The chain joins TRBV11-2 to TRBJ2-1; D call uncertain. Trimming stripped 7 bases from V and 5 bases from J, with 18 bases between. The CDR3 is made up of 15 amino acids. Germline V lookup: CDR1 SGHAT, CDR2 FQNNGV.

The V and J genes are TRBV5-1 and TRBJ1-1; 8 bases line up with TRBD1. Germline CDR1 and CDR2: SGHRS and YFSETQ. V lost 4 bases to trimming and J lost 0 bases; unmatched junction nucleotides: 5. The CDR3 is 15 residues long. CDR3 region: CASSPWTGMNTEAFF. The CDR3 nucleotides read TGCGCCAGCAGCCCCTGGACAGGGATGAACACTGAAGCTTTCTTT.

This chain joins TRBV2 and TRBJ2-1, with 8 bases lining up with TRBD2. Germline-derived CDR1 and CDR2 are SNHLY and FYNNEI. CDR3 length equals 15 residues. J gave up 7 bases and V 1 base, and 6 bases lay outside the gene matches. In nucleotides, the CDR3 is TGTGCCAGCAGTGAAGTGGGACTAGAAATTAATGAGCAGTTCTTC. Translated: CASSEVGLEINEQFF.

The chain uses TRBV4-2 and TRBJ2-7; 7 bases fit TRBD2. The CDR3 is made up of 12 amino acids. The V and J ends lost 0 bases and 12 bases, in that order; junction bases with no gene match: 5. CDR1 is LGHNA and CDR2 is YNFKEQ in the germline V gene. CDR3 region: CASSQDSRLAYF. CDR3 nucleotides: TGTGCCAGCAGCCAAGATTCGCGACTAGCGTACTTC.

V is TRBV28 and J is TRBJ2-7; possibly TRBD1 for D (6 bases). Germline values: CDR1 MDHEN, CDR2 SYDVKM. The CDR3 is 14 amino acids. V lost 8 bases and J 2 bases, leaving 16 bases between the germline ends. CDR3 sequence reads: CASGYRDTPYEQYF. CDR3 nucleotide sequence: TGTGCCAGCGGCTACCGGGACACCCCCTACGAGCAGTACTTC.

The rearrangement links TRBV7-9 to TRBJ2-1, with 9 bases fitting TRBD2. This CDR3 region has 16 residues. Per the germline V gene, CDR1 is SEHNR and CDR2 is FQNEAQ (reference sequence). The junction had 16 bases not matched to a gene; V was cut back by 6 bases and J by 10 bases. The CDR3 loop is CASSLRDSGSPIEQFF. The CDR3, as DNA: TGTGCCAGCAGTTTACGCGATAGCGGGAGTCCTATCGAGCAGTTCTTC.

Here the CDR3 reads CASIKVGRESRYTIYF. In DNA form, the CDR3 reads TGTGCCAGCATCAAAGTGGGGCGGGAAAGCCGTTACACCATATATTTT. V is TRBV21-1 and J is TRBJ1-3. TRBV21-1 is a documented pseudogene. CDR3 length equals 16 residues.

The count of this clone is one. This rearrangement joins TRBV11-2 to TRBJ1-1, with 7 bases that match TRBD1. CDR1 is SGHAT and CDR2 is FQNNGV in the germline V gene. The CDR3 spans 12 residues. With V trimmed by 11 bases and J by 5 bases, 8 bases remained unmatched. This chain's CDR3 is CAGGRGLTEAFF. The CDR3 DNA follows: TGTGCCGGCGGAAGGGGGCTAACTGAAGCTTTCTTT.

The rearrangement joins TRBV9 to TRBJ2-2; no firm D call. Germline values: CDR1 SGDLS, CDR2 YYNGEE. This CDR3 is built from 14 residues. V lost 4 bases, J lost 0 bases, and 7 bases lay in between. The CDR3 DNA is TGTGCCAGCAGCCCTTACACGAACACCGGGGAGCTGTTTTTT. This encodes CASSPYTNTGELFF. The whole variable domain, remainder taken from reference TRBV9 and TRBJ2-2, is DSGVTQTPKHLITATGQRVTLRCSPRSGDLSVYWYQQSLDQGLQFLIQYYNGEERAKGNILERFSAQQFPDLHSELNLSSLELGDSALYFCASSPYTNTGELFFGEGSRLTVL.

This sequence joins TRBV7-2 and TRBJ1-1; tentatively, D is TRBD1 (5 bases). The CDR3 contains 14 residues. V lost 1 base, J lost 5 bases, and 11 bases lay in between. CDR1 SGHTA and CDR2 FQGNSA come from the germline V gene. The DNA of the CDR3 is TGTGCCAGCAGCTTAGGGGGCGCTTCGACTGAAGCTTTCTTT. It translates to CASSLGGASTEAFF.